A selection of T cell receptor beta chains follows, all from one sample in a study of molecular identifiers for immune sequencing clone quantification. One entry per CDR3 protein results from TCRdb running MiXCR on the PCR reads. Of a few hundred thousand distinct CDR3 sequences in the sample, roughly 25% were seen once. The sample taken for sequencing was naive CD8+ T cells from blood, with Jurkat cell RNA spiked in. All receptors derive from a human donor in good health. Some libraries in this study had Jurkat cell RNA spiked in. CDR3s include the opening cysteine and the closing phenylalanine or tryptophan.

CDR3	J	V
CASSYSDYGYTF	TRBJ1-2	TRBV6-2/TRBV6-3
CASRVCGGRSVICQPQHF	TRBJ1-5	TRBV6-5
CASRDTGDGGQPQHF	TRBJ1-5	TRBV27
CATSDLGTRNEQFF	TRBJ2-1	TRBV24-1
CASSPRVEGEQYF	TRBJ2-7	TRBV6-5
CASSLVASPNEQYF	TRBJ2-7	TRBV7-9
CASSSGGLQETQYF	TRBJ2-5	TRBV7-6
CASRPNMNTEAFF	TRBJ1-1	TRBV2
CASSARQGNANTGELFF	TRBJ2-2	TRBV9
CSATLDRVMVTQYF	TRBJ2-5	TRBV20-1
CASSQDQGASYNEQFF	TRBJ2-1	TRBV4-1
CASSARGIENTGELFF	TRBJ2-2	TRBV28
CASSLYLIGPSYEQYF	TRBJ2-7	TRBV28
CSAMTVNWSGDEQFF	TRBJ2-1	TRBV20-1
CASSLVAGQHSYEQYF	TRBJ2-7	TRBV7-9
CASSQDAGGTDTQYF	TRBJ2-3	TRBV3-1
CASTYREWTEAFF	TRBJ1-1	TRBV6-2/TRBV6-3
CASSYSGNSPLHF	TRBJ1-6	TRBV6-5
CASSPWVGSREQYF	TRBJ2-7	TRBV19
CASRGWTGELFF	TRBJ2-2	TRBV6-2/TRBV6-3
CASSPVSGRASYNEQFF	TRBJ2-1	TRBV18
CASSYDTTGRYYNEQFF	TRBJ2-1	TRBV6-2/TRBV6-3
CASSQAQGGYYGYTF	TRBJ1-2	TRBV4-1
CASSLEQAGGPYEQYF	TRBJ2-7	TRBV7-6
CASSSTRKDKGPGELFF	TRBJ2-2	TRBV7-9
CSARDSKWAATDTQYF	TRBJ2-3	TRBV20-1
CASSHTPPSGANVLTF	TRBJ2-6	TRBV12-3/TRBV12-4
CATRTFRTGENTEAFF	TRBJ1-1	TRBV15
CASILRDRGTYGTDTQYF	TRBJ2-3	TRBV6-8
CATSRGLASTDTQYF	TRBJ2-3	TRBV15
CASSMSGGRAFGDTQYF	TRBJ2-3	TRBV19
CASGQDDMSGTEAFF	TRBJ1-1	TRBV4-3
CSARSGLAGSYEQYF	TRBJ2-7	TRBV20-1
CAWSAAGSYEQYF	TRBJ2-7	TRBV30
CASSAGLAGGFEQFF	TRBJ2-1	TRBV9
CSVLNTGELFF	TRBJ2-2	TRBV29-1
CASSPGGGTLPEQYF	TRBJ2-7	TRBV7-8
CASRTGTRSTDTQYF	TRBJ2-3	TRBV19
CASSYSNGGSGNTIYF	TRBJ1-3	TRBV6-5
CASSYKSWTESSYEQYF	TRBJ2-7	TRBV6-2/TRBV6-3
CASSQTRWGQPQHF	TRBJ1-5	TRBV4-3
CASSQGWNTEAFF	TRBJ1-1	TRBV14
CAGSDPLSESTDTQYF	TRBJ2-3	TRBV25-1
CASSLGDRGEQFF	TRBJ2-1	TRBV7-9
CSARGYVQGMNTEAFF	TRBJ1-1	TRBV20-1
CASSLMETGGTGELFF	TRBJ2-2	TRBV27